This T cell receptor beta chain emerged from a study of HIV-infected patients and healthy controls. Findings of the study overall: Donor HLA types were not determined in the study. Size-matched repertoire data failed to replicate the apparent Gini index recovery after therapy in HIV-infected patients.

This clonotype was seen many times. The target antigen is unknown. The junction departs from the called germline gene at one end, perhaps through a read error. No cell fractionation was done, so the repertoire covers all unsorted peripheral blood T cells. cDNA was made from approximately 500 ng RNA using alpha and beta constant primers. Alpha and beta chain libraries were made separately by chain-specific third strand synthesis with multiplexing indices. After a brief PCR adding P5, P7 and a second index, 20 to 25 amplification cycles followed. TCRdb re-called the 5' RACE reads through MiXCR, storing one row per CDR3 protein. The sample holds roughly 18,000 distinct CDR3 sequences, 9% to 10% seen once. Material: blood. This clonotype originated in an adult in good health.

The CDR3 DNA sequence: TGTGCCAGCAGTCCCCGGGACAGGGGAAGGTTC. Translated, it gives CASSPRDRGRF. The rearrangement links TRBV27 to TRBJ2-5, with TRBD1 matching 10 bases. This CDR3 is built from 11 residues. In germline, CDR1 is MNHEY, CDR2 SMNVEV (reference sequence).